This paragraph reports one TCR beta chain. The data were produced by immunoSEQ multiplex PCR, yet TCRdb's version contains in-frame clones alone and is incomplete. The data hold about 640,000 clones, with approximately 79% observed a single time. CDR1 and CDR2 (germline): SGHAT, FQNNGV. The V gene end was trimmed by 4 bases and the J gene end by 0 bases; junction bases not matched to a gene: 6. The CDR3 is made up of 15 amino acids. The data belong to a study of shared clonotypes between healthy human individuals. This receptor was identified in a young woman in good health. This sequence joins TRBV11-2 and TRBJ2-7; TRBD2 aligns across 7 bases. Sequencing used memory CD4+ T cells sorted from blood. Subset given: CD45RA-negative fraction. For the CDR3, the DNA is TGTGCCAGCAGCTCGCTAGCGGCCAACTCCTACGAGCAGTACTTC. The encoded protein is CASSSLAANSYEQYF. The whole variable domain, filled in from reference TRBV11-2 and TRBJ2-7, reads EAGVAQSPRYKIIEKRQSVAFWCNPISGHATLYWYQQILGQGPKLLIQFQNNGVVDDSQLPKDRFSAERLKGVDSTLKIQPAKLEDSAVYLCASSSLAANSYEQYFGPGTRLTVT.